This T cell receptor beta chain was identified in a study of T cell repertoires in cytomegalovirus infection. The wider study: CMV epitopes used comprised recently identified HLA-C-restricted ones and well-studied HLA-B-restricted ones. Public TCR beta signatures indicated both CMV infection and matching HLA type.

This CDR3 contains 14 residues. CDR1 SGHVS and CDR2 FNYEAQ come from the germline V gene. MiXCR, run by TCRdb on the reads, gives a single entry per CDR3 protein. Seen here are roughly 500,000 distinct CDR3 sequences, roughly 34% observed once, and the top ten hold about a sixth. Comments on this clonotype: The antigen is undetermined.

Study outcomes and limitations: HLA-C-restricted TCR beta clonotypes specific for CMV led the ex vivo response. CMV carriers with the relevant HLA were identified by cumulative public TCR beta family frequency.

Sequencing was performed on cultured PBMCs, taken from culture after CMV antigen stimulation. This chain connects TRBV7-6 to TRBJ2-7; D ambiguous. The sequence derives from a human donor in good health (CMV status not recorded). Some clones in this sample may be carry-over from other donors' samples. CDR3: CASSPQRSAVEQYV. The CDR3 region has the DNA TGTGCTAGCAGCCCCCAGAGGTCTGCGGTCGAGCAGTACGTC.